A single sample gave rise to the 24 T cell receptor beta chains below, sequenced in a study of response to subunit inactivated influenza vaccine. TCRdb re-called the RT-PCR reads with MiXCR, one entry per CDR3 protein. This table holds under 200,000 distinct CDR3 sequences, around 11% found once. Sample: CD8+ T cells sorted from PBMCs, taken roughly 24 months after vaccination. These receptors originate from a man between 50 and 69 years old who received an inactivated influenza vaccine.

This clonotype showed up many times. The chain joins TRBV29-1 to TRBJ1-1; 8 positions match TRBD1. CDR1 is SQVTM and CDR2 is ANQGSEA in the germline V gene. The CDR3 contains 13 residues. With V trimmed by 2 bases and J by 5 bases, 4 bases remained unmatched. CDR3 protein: CSVEWTGRTEAFF. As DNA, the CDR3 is TGCAGCGTTGAATGGACAGGGAGGACTGAAGCTTTCTTT.

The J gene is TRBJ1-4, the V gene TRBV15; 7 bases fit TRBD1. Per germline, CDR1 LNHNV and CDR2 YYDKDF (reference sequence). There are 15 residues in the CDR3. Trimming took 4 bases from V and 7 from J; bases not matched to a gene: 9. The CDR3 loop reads CATSTSTGRSEKLFF. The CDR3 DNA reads TGTGCCACCAGCACATCGACAGGGAGGTCTGAAAAACTGTTTTTT.

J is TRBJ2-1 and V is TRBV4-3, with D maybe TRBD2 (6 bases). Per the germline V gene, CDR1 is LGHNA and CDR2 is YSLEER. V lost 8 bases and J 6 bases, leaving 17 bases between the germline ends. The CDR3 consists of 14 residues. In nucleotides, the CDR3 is TGCGCCAGCCGGGGAACTAGGGGAGGCAATGAGCAGTTCTTC. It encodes CASRGTRGGNEQFF.

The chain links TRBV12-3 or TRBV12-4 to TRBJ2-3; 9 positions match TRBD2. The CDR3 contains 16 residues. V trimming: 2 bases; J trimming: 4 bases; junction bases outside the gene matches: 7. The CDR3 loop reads CASSLLAGDKSDTQYF. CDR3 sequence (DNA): TGTGCCAGCAGTTTATTAGCGGGGGACAAGTCAGATACGCAGTATTTT.

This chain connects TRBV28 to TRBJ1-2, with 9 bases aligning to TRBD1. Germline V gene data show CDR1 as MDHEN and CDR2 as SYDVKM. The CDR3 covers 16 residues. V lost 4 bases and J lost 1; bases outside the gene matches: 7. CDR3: CASSSLQGAGNYGYTF. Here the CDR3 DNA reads TGTGCCAGCAGTTCGTTACAGGGGGCGGGTAACTATGGCTACACCTTC.

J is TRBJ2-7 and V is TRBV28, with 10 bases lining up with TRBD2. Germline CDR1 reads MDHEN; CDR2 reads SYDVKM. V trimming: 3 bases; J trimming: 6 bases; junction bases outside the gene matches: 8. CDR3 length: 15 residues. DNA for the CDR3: TGTGCCAGCAGTTTGGGGGCGGGACTAGCGCGCGAGCAGTACTTC. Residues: CASSLGAGLAREQYF. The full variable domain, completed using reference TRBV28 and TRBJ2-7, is DVKVTQSSRYLVKRTGEKVFLECVQDMDHENMFWYRQDPGLGLRLIYFSYDVKMKEKGDIPEGYSVSREKKERFSLILESASTNQTSMYLCASSLGAGLAREQYFGPGTRLTVT.

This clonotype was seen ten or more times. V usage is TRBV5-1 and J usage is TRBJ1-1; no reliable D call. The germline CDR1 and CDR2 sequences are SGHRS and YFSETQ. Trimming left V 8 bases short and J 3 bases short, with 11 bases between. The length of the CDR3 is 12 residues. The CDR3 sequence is CASRVFDTEAFF. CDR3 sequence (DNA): TGCGCCAGTCGAGTCTTCGACACTGAAGCTTTCTTT.

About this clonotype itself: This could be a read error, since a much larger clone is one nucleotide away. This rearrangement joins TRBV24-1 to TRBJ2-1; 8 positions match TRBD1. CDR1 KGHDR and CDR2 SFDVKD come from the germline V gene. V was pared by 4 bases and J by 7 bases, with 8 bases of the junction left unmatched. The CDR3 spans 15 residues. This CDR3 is CATSETGQEGNEQFF. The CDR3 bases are TGTGCCACCAGTGAAACGGGACAGGAAGGTAATGAGCAGTTCTTC.

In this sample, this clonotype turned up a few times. The CDR3 is CASSPLGPDTQYF. The DNA for the CDR3 is TGTGCCAGCAGTCCCCTGGGTCCCGATACGCAGTATTTT. The V gene is TRBV6-1, the J gene TRBJ2-3; D remains unclear. This CDR3 contains 13 residues. Germline assignment: CDR1 MNHNS and CDR2 SASEGT. Trimming pared 5 bases from V and 6 bases from J, leaving 12 bases between.

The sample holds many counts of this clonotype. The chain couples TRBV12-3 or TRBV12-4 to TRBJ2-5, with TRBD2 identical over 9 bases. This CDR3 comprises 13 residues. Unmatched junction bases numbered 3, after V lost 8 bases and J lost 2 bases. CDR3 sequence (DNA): TGTGCCAGCGCTAGCGGGATTCAAGAGACCCAGTACTTC. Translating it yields CASASGIQETQYF.

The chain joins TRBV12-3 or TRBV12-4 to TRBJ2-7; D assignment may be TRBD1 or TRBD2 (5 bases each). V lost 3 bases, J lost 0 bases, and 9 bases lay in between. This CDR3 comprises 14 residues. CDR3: CASSFRGISYEQYF. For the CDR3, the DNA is TGTGCCAGCAGTTTCCGGGGCATCTCCTACGAGCAGTACTTC.

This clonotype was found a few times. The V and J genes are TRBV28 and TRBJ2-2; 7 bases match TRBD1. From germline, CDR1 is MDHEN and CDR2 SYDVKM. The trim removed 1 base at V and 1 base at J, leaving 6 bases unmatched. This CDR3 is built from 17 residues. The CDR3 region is CASSLLGRQGNTGELFF. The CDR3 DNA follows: TGTGCCAGCAGTTTATTAGGCCGACAGGGGAACACCGGGGAGCTGTTTTTT.

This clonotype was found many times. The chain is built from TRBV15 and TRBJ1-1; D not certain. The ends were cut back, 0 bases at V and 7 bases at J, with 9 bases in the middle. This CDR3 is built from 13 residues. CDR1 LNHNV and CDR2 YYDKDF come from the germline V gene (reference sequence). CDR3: CATSREGSNEAFF. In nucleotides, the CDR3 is TGTGCCACCAGCAGAGAGGGAAGCAATGAAGCTTTCTTT.

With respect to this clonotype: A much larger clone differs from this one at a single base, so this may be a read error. The CDR3 protein is CACSPFAPSGGAPTDTQYF. The CDR3 region has the DNA TGTGCCTGCAGCCCCTTTGCCCCTAGCGGGGGCGCCCCCACAGATACGCAGTATTTT. This chain joins TRBV3-1 and TRBJ2-3; 10 nucleotides agree with TRBD2. The CDR3 is 19 residues long. In germline, CDR1 is LGHDT, CDR2 YNNKEL (reference sequence).

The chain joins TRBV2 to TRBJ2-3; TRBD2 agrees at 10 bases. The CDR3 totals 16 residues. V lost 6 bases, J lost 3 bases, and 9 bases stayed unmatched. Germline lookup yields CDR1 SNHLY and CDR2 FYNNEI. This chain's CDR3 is CASRPPLAGVTDTQYF. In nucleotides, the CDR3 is TGTGCCAGCAGGCCCCCGCTAGCGGGGGTGACAGATACGCAGTATTTT.

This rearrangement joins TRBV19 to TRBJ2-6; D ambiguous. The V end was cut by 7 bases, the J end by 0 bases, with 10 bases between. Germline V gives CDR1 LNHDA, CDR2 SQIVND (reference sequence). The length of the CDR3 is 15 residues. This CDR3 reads CASTIWSSGANVLTF. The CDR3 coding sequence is TGTGCCAGTACAATCTGGAGCTCTGGGGCCAACGTCCTGACTTTC.

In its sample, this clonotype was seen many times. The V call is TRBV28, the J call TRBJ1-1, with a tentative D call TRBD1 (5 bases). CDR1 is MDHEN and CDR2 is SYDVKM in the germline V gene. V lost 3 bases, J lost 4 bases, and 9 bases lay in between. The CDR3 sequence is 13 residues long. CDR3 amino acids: CASSLLGGTEAFF. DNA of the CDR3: TGTGCCAGCAGTTTGTTGGGGGGCACTGAAGCTTTCTTT.

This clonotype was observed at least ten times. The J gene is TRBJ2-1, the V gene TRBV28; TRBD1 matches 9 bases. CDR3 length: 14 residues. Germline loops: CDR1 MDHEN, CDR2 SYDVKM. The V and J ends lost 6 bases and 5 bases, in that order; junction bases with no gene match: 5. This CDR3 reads CASRSGQGNNEQFF. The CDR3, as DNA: TGTGCCAGCAGATCGGGACAGGGTAACAATGAGCAGTTCTTC.

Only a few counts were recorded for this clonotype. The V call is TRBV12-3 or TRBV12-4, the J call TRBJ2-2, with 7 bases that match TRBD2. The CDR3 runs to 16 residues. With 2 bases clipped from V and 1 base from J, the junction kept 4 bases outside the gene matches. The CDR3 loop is CASSLSPGGNTGELFF. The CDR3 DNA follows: TGTGCCAGCAGTTTATCCCCGGGGGGGAACACCGGGGAGCTGTTTTTT.

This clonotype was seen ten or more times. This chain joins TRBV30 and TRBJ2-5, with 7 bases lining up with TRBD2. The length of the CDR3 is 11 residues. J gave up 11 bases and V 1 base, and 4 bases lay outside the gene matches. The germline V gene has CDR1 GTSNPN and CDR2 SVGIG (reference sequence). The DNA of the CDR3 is TGTGCCTGGAGTGCCGGGACTAATCAGTACTTC. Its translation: CAWSAGTNQYF.

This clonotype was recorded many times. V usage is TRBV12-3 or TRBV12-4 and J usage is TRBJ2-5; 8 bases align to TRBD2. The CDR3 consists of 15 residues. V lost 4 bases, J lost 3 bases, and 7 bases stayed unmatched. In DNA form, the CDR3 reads TGTGCCAGCAGTTACCCGGATAGCGGGGAAGAGACCCAGTACTTC. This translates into CASSYPDSGEETQYF.

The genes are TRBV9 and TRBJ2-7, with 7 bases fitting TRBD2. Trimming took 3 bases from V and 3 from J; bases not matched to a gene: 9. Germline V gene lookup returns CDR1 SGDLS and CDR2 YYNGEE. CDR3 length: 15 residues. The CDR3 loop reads CASSEGAGLNYEQYF. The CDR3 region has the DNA TGTGCCAGCAGCGAGGGAGCGGGGTTAAACTACGAGCAGTACTTC.

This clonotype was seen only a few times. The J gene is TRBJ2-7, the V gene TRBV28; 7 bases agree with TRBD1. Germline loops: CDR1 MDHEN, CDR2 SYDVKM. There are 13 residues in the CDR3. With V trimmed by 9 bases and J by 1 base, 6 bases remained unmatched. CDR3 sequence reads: CASGPGGSYEQYF. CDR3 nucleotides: TGTGCCAGTGGGCCAGGGGGTTCCTACGAGCAGTACTTC.

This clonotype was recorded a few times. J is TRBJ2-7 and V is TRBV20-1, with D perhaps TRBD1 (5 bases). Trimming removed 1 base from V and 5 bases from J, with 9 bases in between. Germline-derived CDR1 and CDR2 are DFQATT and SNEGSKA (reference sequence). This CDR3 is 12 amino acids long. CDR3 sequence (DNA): TGCAGTGCTAGAGTTGTCAGGGACGAGCAGTACTTC. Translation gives CSARVVRDEQYF.